Given below is one TCR beta chain in context. The antigen is unknown. The sample is drawn from a study of cytomegalovirus exposure and HLA in healthy donors. Looking at the study overall: One earlier analysis, a look at approximately 180 million T cells, found roughly 110 million unique TCR beta sequences. About 85 million unique TCR sequences came from HLA-typed donors in an early release.

Per germline, CDR1 SGHRS and CDR2 YFSETQ. The CDR3 totals 15 residues. V gave up 3 bases and J gave up 2 bases, with 14 bases separating them. In the PCR, 60 Vbeta and 13 Jbeta primers were used. TCRdb's table, derived via immunoSEQ multiplex PCR, lists solely in-frame clones and lacks some. The table has more than 50,000 clones, 70% seen once. Overall study results and limits: A later analysis linked a missense variant in DCLRE1C to the trimming of TCR beta V and J genes. Judged likely to be a sequencing artifact was a cluster of highly shared sequence variants.

The receptor comes from a woman in her sixties or seventies in good health and CMV-seropositive. The chain couples TRBV5-1 to TRBJ2-5; maybe TRBD2 (5 bases). The sequenced material came from PBMCs. The CDR3 sequence: CASSSPNSGQETQYF. CDR3 nucleotide sequence: TGCGCCAGCAGCTCCCCTAACAGCGGACAAGAGACCCAGTACTTC.